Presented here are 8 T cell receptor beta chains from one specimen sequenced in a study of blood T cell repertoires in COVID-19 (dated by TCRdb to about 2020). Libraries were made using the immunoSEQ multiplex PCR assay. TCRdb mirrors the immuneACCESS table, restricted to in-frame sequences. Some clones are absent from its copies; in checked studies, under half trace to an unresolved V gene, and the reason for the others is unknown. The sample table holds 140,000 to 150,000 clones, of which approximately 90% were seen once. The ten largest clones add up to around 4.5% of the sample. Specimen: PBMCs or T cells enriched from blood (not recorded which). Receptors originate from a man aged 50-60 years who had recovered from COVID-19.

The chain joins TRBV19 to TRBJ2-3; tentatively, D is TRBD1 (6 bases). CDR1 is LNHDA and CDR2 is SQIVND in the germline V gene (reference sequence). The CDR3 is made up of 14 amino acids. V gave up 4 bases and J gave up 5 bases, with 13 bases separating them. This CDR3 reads CASSSTSTGDTQYF. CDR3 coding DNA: TGTGCCAGTAGTAGCACGTCGACAGGAGATACGCAGTATTTT.

This chain's CDR3 is CASTHPPAGEKLFF. The CDR3 DNA follows: TGTGCCTCGACTCACCCTCCTGCGGGGGAAAAACTGTTTTTT. This chain joins TRBV7-9 and TRBJ1-4, with D uncertain. This CDR3 is 14 amino acids long. V shed 11 bases and J shed 8 bases, with 21 bases lying between them. Germline values: CDR1 SEHNR, CDR2 FQNEAQ (reference sequence).

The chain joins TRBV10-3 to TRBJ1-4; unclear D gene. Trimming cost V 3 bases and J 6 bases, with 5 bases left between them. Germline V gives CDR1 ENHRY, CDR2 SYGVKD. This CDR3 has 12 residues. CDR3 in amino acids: CAISDVDEKLFF. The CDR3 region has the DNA TGTGCCATCAGTGATGTCGATGAAAAACTGTTTTTT.

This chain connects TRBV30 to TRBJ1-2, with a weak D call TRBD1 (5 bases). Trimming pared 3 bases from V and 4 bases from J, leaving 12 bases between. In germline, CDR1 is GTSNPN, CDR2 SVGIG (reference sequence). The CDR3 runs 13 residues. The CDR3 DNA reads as TGTGCCTGGAGCCGACAGCTCCTCTATGGCTACACCTTC. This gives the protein CAWSRQLLYGYTF.

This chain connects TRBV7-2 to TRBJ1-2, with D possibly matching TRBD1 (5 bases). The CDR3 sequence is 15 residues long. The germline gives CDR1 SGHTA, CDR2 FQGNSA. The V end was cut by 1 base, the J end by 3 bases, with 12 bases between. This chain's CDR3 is CASSLGVTEHYGYTF. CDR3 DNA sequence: TGTGCCAGCAGCTTAGGGGTGACAGAACACTATGGCTACACCTTC. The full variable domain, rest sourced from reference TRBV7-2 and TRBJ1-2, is GAGVSQSPSNKVTEKGKDVELRCDPISGHTALYWYRQSLGQGLEFLIYFQGNSAPDKSGLPSDRFSAERTGGSVSTLTIQRTQQEDSAVYLCASSLGVTEHYGYTFGSGTRLTVV.

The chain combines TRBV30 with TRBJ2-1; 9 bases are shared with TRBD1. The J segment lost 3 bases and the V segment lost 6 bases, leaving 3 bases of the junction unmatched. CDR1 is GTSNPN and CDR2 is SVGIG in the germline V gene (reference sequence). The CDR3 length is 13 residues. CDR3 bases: TGTGCCTGCAACAGGGGGCTCTACAATGAGCAGTTCTTC. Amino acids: CACNRGLYNEQFF.

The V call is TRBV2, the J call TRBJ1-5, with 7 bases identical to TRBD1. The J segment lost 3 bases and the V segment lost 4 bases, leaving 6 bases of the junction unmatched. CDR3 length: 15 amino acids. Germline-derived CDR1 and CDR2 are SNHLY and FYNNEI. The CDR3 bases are TGTGCCAGCAGTGCGAACAGGGGAGACAATCAGCCCCAGCATTTT. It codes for CASSANRGDNQPQHF.

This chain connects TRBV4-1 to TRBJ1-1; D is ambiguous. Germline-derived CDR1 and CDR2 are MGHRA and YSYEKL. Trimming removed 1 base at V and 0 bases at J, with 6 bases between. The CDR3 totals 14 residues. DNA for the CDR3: TGCGCCAGCAGCCAAGTTTCAGTGAACACTGAAGCTTTCTTT. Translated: CASSQVSVNTEAFF.